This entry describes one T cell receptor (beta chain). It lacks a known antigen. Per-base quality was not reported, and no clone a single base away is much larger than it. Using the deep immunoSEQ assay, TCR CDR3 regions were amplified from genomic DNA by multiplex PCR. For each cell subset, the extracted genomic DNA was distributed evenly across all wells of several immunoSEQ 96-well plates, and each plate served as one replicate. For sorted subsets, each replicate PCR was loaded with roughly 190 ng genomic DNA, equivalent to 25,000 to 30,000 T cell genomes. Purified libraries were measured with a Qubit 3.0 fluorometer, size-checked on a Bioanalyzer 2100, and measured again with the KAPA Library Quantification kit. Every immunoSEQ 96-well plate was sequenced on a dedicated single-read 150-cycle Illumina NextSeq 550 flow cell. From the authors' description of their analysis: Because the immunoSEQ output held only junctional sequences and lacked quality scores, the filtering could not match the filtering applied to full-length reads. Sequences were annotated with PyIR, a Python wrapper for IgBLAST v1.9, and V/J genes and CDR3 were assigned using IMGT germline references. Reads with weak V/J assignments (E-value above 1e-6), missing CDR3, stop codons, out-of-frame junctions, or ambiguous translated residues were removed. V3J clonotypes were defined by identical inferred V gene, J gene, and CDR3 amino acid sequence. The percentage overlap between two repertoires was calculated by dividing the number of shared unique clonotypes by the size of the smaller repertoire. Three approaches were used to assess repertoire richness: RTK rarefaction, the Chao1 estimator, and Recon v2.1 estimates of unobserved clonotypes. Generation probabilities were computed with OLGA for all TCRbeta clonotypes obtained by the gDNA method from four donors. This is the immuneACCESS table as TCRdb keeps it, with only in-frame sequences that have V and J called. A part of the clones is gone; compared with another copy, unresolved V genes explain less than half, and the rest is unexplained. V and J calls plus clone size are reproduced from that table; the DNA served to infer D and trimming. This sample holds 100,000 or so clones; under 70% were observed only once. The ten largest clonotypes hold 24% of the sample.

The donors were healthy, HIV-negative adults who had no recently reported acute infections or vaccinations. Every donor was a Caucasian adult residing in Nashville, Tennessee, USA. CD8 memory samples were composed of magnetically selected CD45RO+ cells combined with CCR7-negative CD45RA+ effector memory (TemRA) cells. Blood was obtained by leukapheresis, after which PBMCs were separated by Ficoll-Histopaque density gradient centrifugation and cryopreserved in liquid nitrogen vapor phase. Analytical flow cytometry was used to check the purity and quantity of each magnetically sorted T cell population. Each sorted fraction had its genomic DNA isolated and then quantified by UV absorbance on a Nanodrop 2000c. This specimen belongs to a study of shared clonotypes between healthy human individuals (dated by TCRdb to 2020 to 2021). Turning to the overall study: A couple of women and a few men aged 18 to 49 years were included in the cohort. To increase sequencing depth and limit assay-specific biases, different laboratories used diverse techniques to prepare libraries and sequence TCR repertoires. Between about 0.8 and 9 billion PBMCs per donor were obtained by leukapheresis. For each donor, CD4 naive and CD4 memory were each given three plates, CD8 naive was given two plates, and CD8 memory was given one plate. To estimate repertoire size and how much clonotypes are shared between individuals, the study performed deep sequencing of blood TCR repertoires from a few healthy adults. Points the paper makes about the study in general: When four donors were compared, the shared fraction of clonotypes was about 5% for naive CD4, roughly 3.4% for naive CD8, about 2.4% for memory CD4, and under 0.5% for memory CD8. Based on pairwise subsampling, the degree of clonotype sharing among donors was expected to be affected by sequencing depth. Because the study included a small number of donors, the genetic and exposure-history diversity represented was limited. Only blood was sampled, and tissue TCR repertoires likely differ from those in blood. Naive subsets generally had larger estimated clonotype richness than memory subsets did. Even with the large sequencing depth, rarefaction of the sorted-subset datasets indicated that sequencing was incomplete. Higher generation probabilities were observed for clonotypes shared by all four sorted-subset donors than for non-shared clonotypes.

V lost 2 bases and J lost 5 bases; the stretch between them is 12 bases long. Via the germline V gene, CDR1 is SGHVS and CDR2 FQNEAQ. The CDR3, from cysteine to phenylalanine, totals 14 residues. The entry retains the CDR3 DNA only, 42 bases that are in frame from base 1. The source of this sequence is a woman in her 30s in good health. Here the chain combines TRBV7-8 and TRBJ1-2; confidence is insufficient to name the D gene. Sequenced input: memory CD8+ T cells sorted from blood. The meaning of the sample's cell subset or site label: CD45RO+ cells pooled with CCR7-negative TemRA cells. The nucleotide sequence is TGTGCCAGCAGCTTATTAATTTTGGGGTATGGCTACACCTTC. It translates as CASSLLILGYGYTF.